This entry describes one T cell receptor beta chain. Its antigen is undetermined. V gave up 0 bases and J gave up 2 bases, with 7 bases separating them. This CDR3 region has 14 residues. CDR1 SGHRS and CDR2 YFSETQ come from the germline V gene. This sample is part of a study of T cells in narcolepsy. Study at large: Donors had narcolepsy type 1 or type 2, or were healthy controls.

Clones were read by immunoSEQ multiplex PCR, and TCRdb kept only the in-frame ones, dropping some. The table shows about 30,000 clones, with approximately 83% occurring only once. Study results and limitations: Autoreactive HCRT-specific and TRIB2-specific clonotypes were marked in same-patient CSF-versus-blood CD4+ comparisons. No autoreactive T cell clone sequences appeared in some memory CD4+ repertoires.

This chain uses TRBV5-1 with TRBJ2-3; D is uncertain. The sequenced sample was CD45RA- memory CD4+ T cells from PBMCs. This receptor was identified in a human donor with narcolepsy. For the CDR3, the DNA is TGCGCCAGCAGCTTGGCACAGACCACAGATACGCAGTATTTT. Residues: CASSLAQTTDTQYF.